The entry that follows covers one T cell receptor (beta chain) sequence. Its recognized antigen is unknown. No much larger clone exists at a distance of one base, and base qualities are not known. The trim is 3 bases for V and 4 bases for J, with a gap of 13 bases between the germline ends. The CDR3 starts with the cysteine, ends with the phenylalanine, and has 15 residues. Here the CDR3 DNA is all that survives: 45 bases in frame from base 1. CDR1 is given as SEHNR and CDR2 as FQNEAQ, both from the germline V gene (reference sequence). Unstimulated CD4+ memory cells were also sequenced in three donor pairs, together with CD4+ naive, CD8+ TEMRA, CD8+ naive and CD8+ effector memory subsets. Sorted unstimulated T cells and proliferating T cells recovered from mixed lymphocyte reactions were subjected to TCRbeta CDR3 sequencing. Fresh whole blood from fewer than 11 HLA-typed healthy donors was used as the source from which PBMCs were isolated.

The library was prepared using the immunoSEQ multiplex PCR assay. Each sample had around 100,000 TCR templates assayed by the deep sequencing platform. Genomic DNA extracted from sorted T cells was used for TCRbeta CDR3 sequencing. In the authors' own workflow: The R programming language was used for the clonal analysis of the TCRbeta CDR3 data. Comparing unstimulated samples against CFSE-low samples taken after the reaction was how alloreactive CD4+ and CD8+ clones were defined. Regulatory or non-regulatory origin was assigned to alloreactive CD4+ clones by matching of sequences to sorted unstimulated Treg and non-Treg repertoires. As stored in TCRdb, this immuneACCESS dataset retains in-frame rearrangements with V and J assigned. A fraction of the clones does not appear; measured against another copy, unresolved V genes explain less than half of the discrepancy, and the remainder lacks a known reason. V and J calls plus clone size are reproduced from that table; the DNA served to infer D and trimming. Present in this sample are tens of thousands of clones, 95% to 97% of which were seen just once. The ten largest account for 0.031% of the sample.

The sample originates from a study of siplizumab effects on memory and regulatory T cells (dated by TCRdb to about 2019). Context from the whole study: The study looked at the effect of siplizumab, an anti-CD2 antibody, on alloreactive T-cell subsets in allogeneic mixed lymphocyte reactions made from human PBMCs. On the study overall, not on this receptor specifically: Siplizumab significantly lowered the cumulative frequency of alloreactive sequences that could be traced to unstimulated CD4+ memory T cells. Greater diversity appeared to be present in unstimulated naive T cells than in memory T cells, and a substantial contribution to the alloresponse seemed to be made by naive cells. Among mappable alloreactive CD4+ clones, an average Treg-derived fraction of over 60% was observed with siplizumab, compared with approximately 30% in control reactions. For roughly 75-97% of proliferating CD4+ or CD8+ clones, no naive or memory phenotype could be assigned. Because sequences below about 10^-5 frequency were poorly captured, only a minor fraction of alloreactive clones could be mapped to unstimulated subsets. No functional confirmation was obtained for the suppressive function of proliferating Tregs from siplizumab cultures.

This chain is built from TRBV7-9 and TRBJ2-1; the D gene is perhaps TRBD2, on 5 matching bases. This TCR came from a human donor in good health. The sequenced sample consisted of naive CD4+ T cells sorted from blood. The cell subset or site label, as the study defines it: unstimulated naive T cells. Here the CDR3 is given as CASSFPAGGYNEQFF. The sequence in DNA is TGTGCCAGCAGCTTCCCGGCAGGAGGATACAATGAGCAGTTCTTC.